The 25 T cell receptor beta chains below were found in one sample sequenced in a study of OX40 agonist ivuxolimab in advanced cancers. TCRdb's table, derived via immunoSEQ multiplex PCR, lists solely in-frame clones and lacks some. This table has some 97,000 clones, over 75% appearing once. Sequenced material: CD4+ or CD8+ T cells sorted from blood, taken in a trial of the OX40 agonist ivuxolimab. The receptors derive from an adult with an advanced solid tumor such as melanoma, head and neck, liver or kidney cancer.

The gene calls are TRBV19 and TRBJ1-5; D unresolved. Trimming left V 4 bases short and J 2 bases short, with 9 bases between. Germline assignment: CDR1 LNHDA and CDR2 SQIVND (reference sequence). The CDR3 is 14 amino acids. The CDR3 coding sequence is TGTGCCAGTAGTAATCACGTCGGCAATCAGCCCCAGCATTTT. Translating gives CASSNHVGNQPQHF.

The DNA of the CDR3 is TGTGCCAGCAGCTTAGGGGGACAGGGTCCGGGCGAGCAGTACTTC. This gives the protein CASSLGGQGPGEQYF. The V and J genes are TRBV7-6 and TRBJ2-7; 9 bases match TRBD1. Germline V gives CDR1 SGHVS, CDR2 FNYEAQ. This CDR3 is built from 15 residues. V lost 1 base, J lost 6 bases, and 7 bases stayed unmatched.

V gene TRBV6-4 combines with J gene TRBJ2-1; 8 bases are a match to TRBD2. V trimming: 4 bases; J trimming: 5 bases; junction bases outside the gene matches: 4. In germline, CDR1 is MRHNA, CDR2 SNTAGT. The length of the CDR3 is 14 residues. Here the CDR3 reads CASSGLAGDNEQFF. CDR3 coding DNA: TGTGCCAGCAGTGGGCTAGCGGGCGACAATGAGCAGTTCTTC.

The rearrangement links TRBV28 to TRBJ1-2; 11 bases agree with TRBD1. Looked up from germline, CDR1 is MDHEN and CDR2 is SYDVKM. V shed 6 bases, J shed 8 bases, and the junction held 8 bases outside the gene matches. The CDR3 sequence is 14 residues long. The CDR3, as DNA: TGTGCCAGCAGCCATGGACAGGGGGCAAGAGGCTACACCTTC. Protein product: CASSHGQGARGYTF.

DNA of the CDR3: TGTGCCAGCAGCTTCGGGGGGGGAGATACGCAGTATTTT. It yields the protein CASSFGGGDTQYF. The chain uses TRBV5-4 and TRBJ2-3; 8 bases align to TRBD2. The CDR3 totals 13 residues. Germline CDR1 reads SGHNT; CDR2 reads YYREEE (reference sequence). Trimming took 2 bases from V and 5 from J; bases not matched to a gene: 1. Full variable domain (remainder filled in from reference TRBV5-4 and TRBJ2-3): ETGVTQSPTHLIKTRGQQVTLRCSSQSGHNTVSWYQQALGQGPQFIFQYYREEENGRGNFPPRFSGLQFPNYSSELNVNALELDDSALYLCASSFGGGDTQYFGPGTRLTVL.

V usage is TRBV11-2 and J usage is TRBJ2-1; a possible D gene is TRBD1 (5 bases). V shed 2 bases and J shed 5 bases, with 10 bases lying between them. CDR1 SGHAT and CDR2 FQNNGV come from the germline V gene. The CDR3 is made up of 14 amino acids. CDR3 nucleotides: TGTGCCAGCAGCTTATGGGGCAGCCACAATGAGCAGTTCTTC. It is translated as CASSLWGSHNEQFF.

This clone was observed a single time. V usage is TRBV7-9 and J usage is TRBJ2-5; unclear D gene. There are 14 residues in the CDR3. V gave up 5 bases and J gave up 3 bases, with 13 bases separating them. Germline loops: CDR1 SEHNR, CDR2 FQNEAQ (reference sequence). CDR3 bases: TGTGCCAGCAGCCCGTTCAGGACGGAAGAGACCCAGTACTTC. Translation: CASSPFRTEETQYF. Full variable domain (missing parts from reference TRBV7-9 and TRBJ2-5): DTGVSQNPRHKITKRGQNVTFRCDPISEHNRLYWYRQTLGQGPEFLTYFQNEAQLEKSRLLSDRFSAERPKGSFSTLEIQRTEQGDSAMYLCASSPFRTEETQYFGPGTRLLVL.

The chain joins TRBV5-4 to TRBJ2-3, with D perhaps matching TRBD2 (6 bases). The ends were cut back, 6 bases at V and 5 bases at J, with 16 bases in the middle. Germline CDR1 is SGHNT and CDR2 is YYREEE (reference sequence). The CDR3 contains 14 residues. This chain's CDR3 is CASMEGARIDTQYF. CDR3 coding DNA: TGTGCCAGCATGGAGGGAGCGAGGATAGATACGCAGTATTTT.

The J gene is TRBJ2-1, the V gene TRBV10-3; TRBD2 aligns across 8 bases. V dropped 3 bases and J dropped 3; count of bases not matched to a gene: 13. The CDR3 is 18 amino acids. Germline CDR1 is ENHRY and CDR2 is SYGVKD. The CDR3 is CAISDDHSGLAGYNEQFF. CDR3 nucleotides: TGTGCCATCAGTGACGACCACTCCGGACTAGCAGGCTACAATGAGCAGTTCTTC.

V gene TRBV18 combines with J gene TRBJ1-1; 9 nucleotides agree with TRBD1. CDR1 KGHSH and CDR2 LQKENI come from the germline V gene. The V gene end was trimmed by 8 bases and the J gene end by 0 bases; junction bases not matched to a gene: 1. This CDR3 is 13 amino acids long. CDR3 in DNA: TGTGCCAGCCGGACAGGGGTGAACACTGAAGCTTTCTTT. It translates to CASRTGVNTEAFF.

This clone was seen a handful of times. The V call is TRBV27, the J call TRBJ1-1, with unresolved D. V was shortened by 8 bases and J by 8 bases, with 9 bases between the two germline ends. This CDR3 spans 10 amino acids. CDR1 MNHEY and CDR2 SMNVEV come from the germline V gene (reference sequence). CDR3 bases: TGTGCCAGCGGATGGCAGGAAGCTTTCTTT. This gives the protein CASGWQEAFF.

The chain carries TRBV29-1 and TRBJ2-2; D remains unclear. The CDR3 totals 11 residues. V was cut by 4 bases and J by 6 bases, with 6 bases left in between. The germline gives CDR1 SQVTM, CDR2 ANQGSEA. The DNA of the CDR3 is TGCAGCGTTGTTGAGTCCGGGGAGCTGTTTTTT. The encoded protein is CSVVESGELFF.

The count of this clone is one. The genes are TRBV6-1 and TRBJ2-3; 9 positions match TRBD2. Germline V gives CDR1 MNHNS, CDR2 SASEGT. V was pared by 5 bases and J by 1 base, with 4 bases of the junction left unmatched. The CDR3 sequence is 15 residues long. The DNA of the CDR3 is TGTGCCAGCAGTTCCTTAGCGGGAGGCACAGATACGCAGTATTTT. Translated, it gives CASSSLAGGTDTQYF.

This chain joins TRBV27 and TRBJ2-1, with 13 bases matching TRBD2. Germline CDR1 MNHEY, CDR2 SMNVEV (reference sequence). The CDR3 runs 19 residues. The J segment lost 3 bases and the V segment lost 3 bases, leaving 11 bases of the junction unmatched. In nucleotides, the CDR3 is TGTGCCAGCAGTTTTTCTCACGTCGGACTAGCGGGAGACTACAATGAGCAGTTCTTC. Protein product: CASSFSHVGLAGDYNEQFF.

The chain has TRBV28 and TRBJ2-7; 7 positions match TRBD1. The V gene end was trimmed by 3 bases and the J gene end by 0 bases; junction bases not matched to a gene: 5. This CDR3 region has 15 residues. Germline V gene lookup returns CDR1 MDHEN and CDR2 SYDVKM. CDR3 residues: CASSFSDRSSYEQYF. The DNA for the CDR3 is TGTGCCAGCAGTTTTTCGGACAGGAGCTCCTACGAGCAGTACTTC.

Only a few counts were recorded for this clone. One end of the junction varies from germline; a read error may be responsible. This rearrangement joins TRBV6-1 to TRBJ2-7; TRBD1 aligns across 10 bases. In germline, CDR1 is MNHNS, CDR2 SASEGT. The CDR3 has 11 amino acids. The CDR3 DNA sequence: TGTGCCAGCAGTGGACAGGGGGCCTCCCGCTTC. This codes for CASSGQGASRF.

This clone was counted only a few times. The CDR3 bases are TGTGCCTGGAACGTAGGCAATAATTCACCCCTCCACTTT. Amino acids: CAWNVGNNSPLHF. V and J are TRBV30 and TRBJ1-6; D gene uncertain. CDR1 is GTSNPN, CDR2 SVGIG, per germline (reference sequence). The V gene lost 4 bases and the J gene lost 5 bases, with 9 bases spanning the gap. This CDR3 spans 13 amino acids.

This CDR3 is CATSRDTLPQHF. CDR3 sequence (DNA): TGTGCCACCAGCAGAGATACCCTGCCCCAGCATTTT. V usage is TRBV15 and J usage is TRBJ1-5; D unclear. This CDR3 comprises 12 residues. Germline values: CDR1 LNHNV, CDR2 YYDKDF (reference sequence). Trimming removed 0 bases from V and 9 bases from J, with 6 bases in between.

CDR3 sequence (DNA): TGTGCCAGTAGGGGAACAGGGTGGGTGGCTTTCTTT. Translating gives CASRGTGWVAFF. The rearrangement joins TRBV19 to TRBJ1-1, with D maybe TRBD1 (6 bases). CDR3 length equals 12 residues. Germline assignment: CDR1 LNHDA and CDR2 SQIVND (reference sequence). V dropped 6 bases and J dropped 11 bases, with 16 bases sitting between them.

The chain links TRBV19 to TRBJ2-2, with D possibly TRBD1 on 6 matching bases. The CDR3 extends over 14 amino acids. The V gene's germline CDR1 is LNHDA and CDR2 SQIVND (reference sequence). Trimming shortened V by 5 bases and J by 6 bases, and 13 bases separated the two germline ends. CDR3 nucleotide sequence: TGTGCCAGTAGTCAAACAGGGTCGGCCGGGGAGCTGTTTTTT. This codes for CASSQTGSAGELFF.

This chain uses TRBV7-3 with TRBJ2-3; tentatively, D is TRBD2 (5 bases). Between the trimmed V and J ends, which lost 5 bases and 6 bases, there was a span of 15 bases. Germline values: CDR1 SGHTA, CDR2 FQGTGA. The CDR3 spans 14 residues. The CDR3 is CASSPRGPTDTQYF. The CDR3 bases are TGTGCCAGCAGCCCGCGAGGGCCAACCGATACGCAGTATTTT.

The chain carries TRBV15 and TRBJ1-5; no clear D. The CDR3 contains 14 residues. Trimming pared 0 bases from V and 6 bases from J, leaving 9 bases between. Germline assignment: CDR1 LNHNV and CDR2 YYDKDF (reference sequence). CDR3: CATSRDRRVQPQHF. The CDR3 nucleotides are TGTGCCACCAGCAGAGATCGGCGGGTTCAGCCCCAGCATTTT.

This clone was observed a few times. In nucleotides, the CDR3 is TGTGCCAGCAGCTTGGATAGCGGGAGTGTTTTAGACGAGCAGTACTTC. It codes for CASSLDSGSVLDEQYF. The rearrangement uses TRBV5-4 and TRBJ2-7, with 9 bases that match TRBD2. Germline V CDR1 and CDR2: SGHNT, YYREEE (reference sequence). The length of the CDR3 is 16 residues. The trim removed 0 bases at V and 5 bases at J, leaving 9 bases unmatched.

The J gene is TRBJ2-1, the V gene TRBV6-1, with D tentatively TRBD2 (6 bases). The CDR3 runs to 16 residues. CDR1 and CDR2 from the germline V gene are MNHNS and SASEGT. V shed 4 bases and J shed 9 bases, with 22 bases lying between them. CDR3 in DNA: TGTGCCAGCAGTGCCCCCAGTACGGGAGTGGGAGGTGAGCAGTTCTTC. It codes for CASSAPSTGVGGEQFF.

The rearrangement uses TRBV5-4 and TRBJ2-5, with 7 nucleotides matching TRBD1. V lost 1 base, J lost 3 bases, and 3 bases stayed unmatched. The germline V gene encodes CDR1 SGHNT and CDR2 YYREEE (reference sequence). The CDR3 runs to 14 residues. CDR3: CASSLKTGKETQYF. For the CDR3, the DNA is TGTGCCAGCAGCTTGAAGACAGGGAAAGAGACCCAGTACTTC.